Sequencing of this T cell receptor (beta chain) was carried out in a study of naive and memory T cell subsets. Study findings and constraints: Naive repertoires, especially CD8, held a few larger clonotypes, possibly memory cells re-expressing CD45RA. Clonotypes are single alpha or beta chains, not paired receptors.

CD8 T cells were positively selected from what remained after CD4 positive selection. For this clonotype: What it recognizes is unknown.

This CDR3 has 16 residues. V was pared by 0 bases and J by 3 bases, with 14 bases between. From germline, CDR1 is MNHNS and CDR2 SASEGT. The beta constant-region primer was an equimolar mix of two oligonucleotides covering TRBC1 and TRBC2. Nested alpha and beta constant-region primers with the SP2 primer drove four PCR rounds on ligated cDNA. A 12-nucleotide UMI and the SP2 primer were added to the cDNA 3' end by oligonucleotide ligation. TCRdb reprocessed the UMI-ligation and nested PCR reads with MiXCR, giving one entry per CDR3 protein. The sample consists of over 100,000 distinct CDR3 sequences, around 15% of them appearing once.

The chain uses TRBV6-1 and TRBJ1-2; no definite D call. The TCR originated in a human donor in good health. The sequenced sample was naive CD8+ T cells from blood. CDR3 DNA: TGTGCCAGCAGTGAAGCGTTCGGGGAACTCTACTATGGCTACACCTTC. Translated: CASSEAFGELYYGYTF.